This TCR beta chain was captured in a study of blood T cell repertoires in COVID-19. About the research overall: Both acute and convalescent COVID-19 samples were obtained from the United States, Italy and Spain.

Clones were read by immunoSEQ multiplex PCR, and TCRdb kept only the in-frame ones, dropping some. The sample lists 150,000 or so clones, roughly nine tenths occurring once. The age range of participants was about 18 to 89 years, with residence in some 25 US areas. The study assigned cohorts using participant-reported clinical history. Within the 2 weeks before study entry, each person in the exposed group met a COVID-19 case. The CDR3 is made up of 16 amino acids. Germline CDR1 SGHNT, CDR2 YYREEE (reference sequence). Trimming removed 0 bases from V and 4 bases from J; junction bases left unmatched: 3.

Sequencing used PBMCs or T cells enriched from blood (not recorded which). The source is a woman aged 40 to 50 who had been exposed to COVID-19. The chain recombines TRBV5-4 with TRBJ2-2; 10 positions match TRBD2. For the CDR3, the DNA is TGTGCCAGCAGCTTGGGGACTAGCGGACCCACCGGGGAGCTGTTTTTT. Protein product: CASSLGTSGPTGELFF.